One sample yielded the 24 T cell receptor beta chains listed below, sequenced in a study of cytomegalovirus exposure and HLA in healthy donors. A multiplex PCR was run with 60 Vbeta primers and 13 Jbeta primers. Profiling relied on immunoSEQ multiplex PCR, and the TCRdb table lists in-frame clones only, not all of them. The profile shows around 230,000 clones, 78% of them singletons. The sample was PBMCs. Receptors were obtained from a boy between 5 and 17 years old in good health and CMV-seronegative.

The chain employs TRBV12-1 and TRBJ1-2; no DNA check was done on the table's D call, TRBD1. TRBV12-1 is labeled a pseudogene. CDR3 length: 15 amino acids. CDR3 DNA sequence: TGTGCCAGCAGCTTCACCGGGACAGGGGGAAGGGGCTACACCTTC. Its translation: CASSFTGTGGRGYTF.

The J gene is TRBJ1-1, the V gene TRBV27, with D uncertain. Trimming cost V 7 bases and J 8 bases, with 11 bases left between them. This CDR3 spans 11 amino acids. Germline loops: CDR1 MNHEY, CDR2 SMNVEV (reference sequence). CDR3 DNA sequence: TGTGCCAGCAAGGTACGGGGAGAAGCTTTCTTT. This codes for CASKVRGEAFF.

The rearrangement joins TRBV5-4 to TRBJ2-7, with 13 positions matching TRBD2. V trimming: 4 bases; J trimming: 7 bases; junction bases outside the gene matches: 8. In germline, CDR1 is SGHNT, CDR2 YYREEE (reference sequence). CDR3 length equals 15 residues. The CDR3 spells CASSPGLAGAREQYF. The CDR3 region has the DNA TGTGCCAGCAGCCCCGGACTAGCGGGGGCACGGGAGCAGTACTTC.

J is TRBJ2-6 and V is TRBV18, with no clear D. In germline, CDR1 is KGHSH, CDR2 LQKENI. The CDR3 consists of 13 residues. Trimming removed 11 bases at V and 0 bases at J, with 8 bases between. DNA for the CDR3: TGTGCCGCGAGTAGCTCTGGGGCCAACGTCCTGACTTTC. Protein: CAASSSGANVLTF.

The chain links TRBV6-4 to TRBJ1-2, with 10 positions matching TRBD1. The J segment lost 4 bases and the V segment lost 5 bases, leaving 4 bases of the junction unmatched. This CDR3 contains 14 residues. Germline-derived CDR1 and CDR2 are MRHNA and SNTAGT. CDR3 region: CASSPDRGAYGYTF. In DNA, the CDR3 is TGTGCCAGCAGTCCGGACAGGGGGGCCTATGGCTACACCTTC.

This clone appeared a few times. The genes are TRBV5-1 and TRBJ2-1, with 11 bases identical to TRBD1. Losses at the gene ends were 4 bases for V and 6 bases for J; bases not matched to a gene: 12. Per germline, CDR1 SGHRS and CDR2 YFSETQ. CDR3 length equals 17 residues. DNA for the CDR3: TGCGCCAGCAGCCGGGGGACAGGGGGAGATCCAACCAATGAGCAGTTCTTC. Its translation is CASSRGTGGDPTNEQFF.

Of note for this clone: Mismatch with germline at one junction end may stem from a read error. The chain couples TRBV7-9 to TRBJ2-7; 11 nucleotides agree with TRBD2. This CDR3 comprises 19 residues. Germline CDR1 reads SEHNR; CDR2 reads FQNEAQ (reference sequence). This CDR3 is CSSSQPGLAELMSSYEQYF. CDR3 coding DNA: TGTTCCAGCAGCCAACCGGGACTAGCGGAGCTAATGAGCTCCTACGAGCAGTACTTC.

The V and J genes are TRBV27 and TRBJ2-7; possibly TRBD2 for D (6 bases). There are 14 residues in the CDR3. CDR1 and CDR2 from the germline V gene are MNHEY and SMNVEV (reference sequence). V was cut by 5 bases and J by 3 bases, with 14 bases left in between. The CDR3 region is CASSPDGGFYEQYF. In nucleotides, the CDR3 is TGTGCCAGCAGTCCCGATGGGGGGTTCTACGAGCAGTACTTC.

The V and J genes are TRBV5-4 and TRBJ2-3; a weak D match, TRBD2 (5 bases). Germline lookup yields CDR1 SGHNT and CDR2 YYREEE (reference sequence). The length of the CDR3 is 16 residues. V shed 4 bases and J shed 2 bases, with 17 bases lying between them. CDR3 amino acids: CASSRGFQKDTDTQYF. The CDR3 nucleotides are TGTGCCAGCAGCCGAGGGTTTCAGAAAGACACAGATACGCAGTATTTT.

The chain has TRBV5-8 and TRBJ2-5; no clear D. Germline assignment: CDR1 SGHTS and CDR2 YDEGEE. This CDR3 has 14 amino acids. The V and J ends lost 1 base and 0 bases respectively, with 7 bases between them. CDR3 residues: CASSLFGNQETQYF. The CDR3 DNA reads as TGTGCCAGCAGCTTGTTTGGCAACCAAGAGACCCAGTACTTC.

CDR3 amino acids: CASSWAGELFF. CDR3 sequence (DNA): TGTGCCAGCAGTTGGGCAGGGGAGCTGTTTTTT. This chain connects TRBV6-5 to TRBJ2-2; unclear D gene. The CDR3 spans 11 residues. Germline V gene data show CDR1 as MNHEY and CDR2 as SVGAGI. Trimming removed 4 bases at V and 8 bases at J, with 5 bases between.

The CDR3 nucleotides read TGTGCCAGCAGTTACTTCGATGCGTCCCTAGATACGCAGTATTTT. Protein: CASSYFDASLDTQYF. The genes are TRBV6-5 and TRBJ2-3; no definite D call. The CDR3 has 15 residues. The germline V gene encodes CDR1 MNHEY and CDR2 SVGAGI. Trimming shortened V by 1 base and J by 5 bases, and 13 bases separated the two germline ends.

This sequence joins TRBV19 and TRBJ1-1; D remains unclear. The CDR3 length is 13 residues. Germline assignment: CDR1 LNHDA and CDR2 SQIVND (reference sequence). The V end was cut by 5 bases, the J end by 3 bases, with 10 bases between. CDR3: CASSFPRDTEAFF. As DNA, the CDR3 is TGTGCCAGTAGTTTTCCTCGTGACACTGAAGCTTTCTTT.

The CDR3 DNA is TGCGCCAGCAGCCAGGGACAGAAGTTTCCAAATGAGCAGTTCTTC. Its translation is CASSQGQKFPNEQFF. The J gene is TRBJ2-1, the V gene TRBV5-1; 7 bases are shared with TRBD1. The CDR3 is 15 residues long. The junction had 11 bases not matched to a gene; V was cut back by 4 bases and J by 7 bases. Germline V gene lookup returns CDR1 SGHRS and CDR2 YFSETQ.

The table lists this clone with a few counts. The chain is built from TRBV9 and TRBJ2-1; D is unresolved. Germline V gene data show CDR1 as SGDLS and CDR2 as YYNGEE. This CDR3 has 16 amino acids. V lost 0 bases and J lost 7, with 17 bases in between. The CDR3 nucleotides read TGTGCCAGCAGCGTAGAGTCAGGCCTTCCAAGTAATGAGCAGTTCTTC. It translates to CASSVESGLPSNEQFF.

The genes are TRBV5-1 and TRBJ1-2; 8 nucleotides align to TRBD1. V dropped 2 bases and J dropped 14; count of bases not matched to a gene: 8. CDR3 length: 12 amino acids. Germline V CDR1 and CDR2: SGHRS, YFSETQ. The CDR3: CASSLLPGQATF. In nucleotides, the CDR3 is TGCGCCAGCAGCTTATTACCGGGACAGGCGACCTTC.

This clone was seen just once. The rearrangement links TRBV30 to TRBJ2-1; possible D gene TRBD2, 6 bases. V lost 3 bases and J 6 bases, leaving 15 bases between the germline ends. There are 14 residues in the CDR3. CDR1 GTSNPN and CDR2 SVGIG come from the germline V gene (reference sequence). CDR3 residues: CAWRARASVNEQFF. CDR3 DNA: TGTGCCTGGAGGGCTCGGGCTAGCGTCAATGAGCAGTTCTTC.

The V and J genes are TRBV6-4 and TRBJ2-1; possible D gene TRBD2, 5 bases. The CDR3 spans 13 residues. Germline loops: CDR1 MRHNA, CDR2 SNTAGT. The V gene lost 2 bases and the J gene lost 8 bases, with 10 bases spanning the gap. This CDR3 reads CASSDAPGDEQFF. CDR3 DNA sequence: TGTGCCAGCAGTGACGCCCCCGGGGATGAGCAGTTCTTC.

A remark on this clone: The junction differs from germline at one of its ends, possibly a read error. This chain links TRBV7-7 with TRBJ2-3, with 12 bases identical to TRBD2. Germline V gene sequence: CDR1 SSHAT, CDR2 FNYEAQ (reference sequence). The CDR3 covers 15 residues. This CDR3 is CASSSGLAGPDTQYF. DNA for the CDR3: TGTGCTAGCAGCTCTGGACTAGCGGGGCCAGATACGCAGTATTTT.

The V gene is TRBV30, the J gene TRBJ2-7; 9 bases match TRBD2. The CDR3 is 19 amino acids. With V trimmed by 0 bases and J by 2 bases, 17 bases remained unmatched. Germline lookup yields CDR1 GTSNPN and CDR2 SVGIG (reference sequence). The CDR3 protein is CAWSVFRLAASLGTYEQYF. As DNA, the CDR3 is TGTGCCTGGAGTGTATTCAGACTAGCGGCCTCATTGGGCACCTACGAGCAGTACTTC.

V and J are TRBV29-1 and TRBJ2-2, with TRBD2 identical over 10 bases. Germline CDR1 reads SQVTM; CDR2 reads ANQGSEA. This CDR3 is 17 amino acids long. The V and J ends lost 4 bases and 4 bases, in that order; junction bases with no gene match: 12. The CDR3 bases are TGCAGCGTTGGGGAGCGGGGGGGCCCGCTTGGCACCGGGGAGCTGTTTTTT. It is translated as CSVGERGGPLGTGELFF.

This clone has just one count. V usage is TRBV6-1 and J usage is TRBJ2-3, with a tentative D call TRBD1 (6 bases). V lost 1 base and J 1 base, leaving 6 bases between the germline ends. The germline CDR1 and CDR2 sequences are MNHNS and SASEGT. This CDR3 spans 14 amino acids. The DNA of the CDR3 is TGTGCCAGCAGTGAAGACAGGGGCACAGATACGCAGTATTTT. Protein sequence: CASSEDRGTDTQYF.

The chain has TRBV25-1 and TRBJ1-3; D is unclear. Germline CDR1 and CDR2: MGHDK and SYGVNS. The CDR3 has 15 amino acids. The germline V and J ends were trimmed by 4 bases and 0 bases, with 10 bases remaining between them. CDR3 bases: TGTGCCAGCAGTGGAATTATCGGCTCTGGAAACACCATATATTTT. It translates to CASSGIIGSGNTIYF. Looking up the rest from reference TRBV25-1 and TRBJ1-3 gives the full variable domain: EADIYQTPRYLVIGTGKKITLECSQTMGHDKMYWYQQDPGMELHLIHYSYGVNSTEKGDLSSESTVSRIRTEHFPLTLESARPSHTSQYLCASSGIIGSGNTIYFGEGSWLTVV.

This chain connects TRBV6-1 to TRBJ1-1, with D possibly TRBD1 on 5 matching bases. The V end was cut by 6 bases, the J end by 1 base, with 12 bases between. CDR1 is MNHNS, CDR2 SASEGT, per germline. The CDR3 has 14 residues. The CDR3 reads CASSRDSWNTEAFF. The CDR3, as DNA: TGTGCCAGCAGCCGGGACTCGTGGAACACTGAAGCTTTCTTT.